The 9 T cell receptor beta chains presented below share a single source sample, sequenced in a study of control samples from healthy donors and cancer patients. Profiled with immunoSEQ multiplex PCR; TCRdb holds only in-frame clones, not every one. The table lists roughly 99,000 clones, almost 85% of them singletons. The source material was blood. The receptors stem from a man between 60 and 75 years old in good health.

This rearrangement joins TRBV18 to TRBJ2-1; D gene ambiguous. Germline CDR1 reads KGHSH; CDR2 reads LQKENI. V was pared by 0 bases and J by 7 bases, with 13 bases between. The CDR3 totals 15 residues. CDR3 protein: CASSPPPMQWNEQFF. DNA for the CDR3: TGTGCCAGCTCACCACCGCCTATGCAGTGGAATGAGCAGTTCTTC.

The rearrangement joins TRBV4-1 to TRBJ2-7, with D tentatively TRBD1 (6 bases). Germline loops: CDR1 MGHRA, CDR2 YSYEKL. V was pared by 7 bases and J by 7 bases, with 20 bases between. The CDR3 covers 14 residues. The CDR3 region has the DNA TGCGCCAGCACCAACAACCGGGATAGGGGGGAGCAGTACTTC. Amino acid sequence: CASTNNRDRGEQYF.

V usage is TRBV29-1 and J usage is TRBJ2-6, with D possibly called TRBD1 or TRBD2 (5 bases each). The V end was cut by 5 bases, the J end by 0 bases, with 17 bases between. The CDR3 covers 17 residues. The V gene's germline CDR1 is SQVTM and CDR2 ANQGSEA. The CDR3 coding sequence is TGCAGCGTTCCTATGCCCGGGGCGTCCTCTGGGGCCAACGTCCTGACTTTC. This sequence encodes CSVPMPGASSGANVLTF.

The chain couples TRBV18 to TRBJ2-5, with D perhaps matching TRBD2 (7 bases). The CDR3 consists of 14 residues. CDR1 is KGHSH, CDR2 LQKENI, per germline. V shed 7 bases and J shed 5 bases, with 17 bases lying between them. The CDR3 DNA follows: TGTGCCAGCTACCAGACAGGAGCGGGGGAGACCCAGTACTTC. Its protein is CASYQTGAGETQYF.

The V gene is TRBV19, the J gene TRBJ2-5; 7 bases line up with TRBD2. V trimming: 4 bases; J trimming: 7 bases; junction bases outside the gene matches: 6. Germline V gene lookup returns CDR1 LNHDA and CDR2 SQIVND (reference sequence). The CDR3 contains 13 residues. CDR3 region: CASSSGLGGTQYF. The CDR3 DNA follows: TGTGCCAGTAGTAGTGGACTAGGTGGGACCCAGTACTTC.

This chain joins TRBV19 and TRBJ2-7; 8 bases map to TRBD2. Germline lookup yields CDR1 LNHDA and CDR2 SQIVND (reference sequence). Unmatched junction bases numbered 6, after V lost 6 bases and J lost 2 bases. The length of the CDR3 is 14 residues. The CDR3 DNA follows: TGTGCCAGTAGACCAGCGGGAGCCGCCTACGAGCAGTACTTC. This sequence encodes CASRPAGAAYEQYF. Drawing the rest from reference TRBV19 and TRBJ2-7, the complete variable domain is DGGITQSPKYLFRKEGQNVTLSCEQNLNHDAMYWYRQDPGQGLRLIYYSQIVNDFQKGDIAEGYSVSREKKESFPLTVTSAQKNPTAFYLCASRPAGAAYEQYFGPGTRLTVT.

The rearrangement links TRBV5-1 to TRBJ2-1; 11 nucleotides agree with TRBD2. CDR1 and CDR2 from the germline V gene are SGHRS and YFSETQ. The V gene end was trimmed by 1 base and the J gene end by 3 bases; junction bases not matched to a gene: 6. The CDR3 length is 17 residues. CDR3 in DNA: TGCGCCAGCAGCTTGACCACTAGCGGGAGCGTCTACAATGAGCAGTTCTTC. It codes for CASSLTTSGSVYNEQFF.

V usage is TRBV12-3 or TRBV12-4 and J usage is TRBJ2-3, with a possible D match to TRBD1 (5 bases). The CDR3 is made up of 12 amino acids. V lost 3 bases and J lost 7, with 8 bases in between. As DNA, the CDR3 is TGTGCCAGCAGTTTTGGACAAAATACGCAGTATTTT. Translated: CASSFGQNTQYF.

The chain employs TRBV5-4 and TRBJ2-7; 12 nucleotides agree with TRBD2. The junction had 5 bases not matched to a gene; V was cut back by 0 bases and J by 4 bases. Germline V gives CDR1 SGHNT, CDR2 YYREEE (reference sequence). The CDR3 runs to 16 residues. The CDR3 region is CASSLGTSGVIYEQYF. CDR3 in DNA: TGTGCCAGCAGCTTGGGGACTAGCGGGGTTATATACGAGCAGTACTTC.